Sequencing of this T cell receptor beta chain was carried out in a study of control samples from healthy donors and cancer patients. Sequencing used immunoSEQ multiplex PCR; TCRdb keeps in-frame clones, though not all of them. The sample records 85,000 to 120,000 clones, approximately 90% being singletons. The sequenced sample consisted of blood. The source of this sequence is a woman younger than 35 in good health.

This chain's CDR3 is CSVGRGAEAFF. The CDR3 DNA reads as TGCAGCGTTGGCAGGGGAGCTGAAGCTTTCTTT. The rearrangement links TRBV29-1 to TRBJ1-1, with a possible D match to TRBD1 (6 bases). V lost 4 bases and J 6 bases, leaving 9 bases between the germline ends. CDR1 SQVTM and CDR2 ANQGSEA come from the germline V gene. CDR3 length equals 11 residues.